The source of this TCR beta chain is a study of shared clonotypes between healthy human individuals. TCRdb keeps only in-frame clones here, not all; method: immunoSEQ multiplex PCR. Of 2 million to 2.5 million clones detected, 80% to 95% appear once; the ten largest clones hold about 0.39%. Splitting the CD4+ cells yielded a CD45RA+ naive subset and a CD45RA-negative memory subset. The V end was cut by 1 base, the J end by 1 base, with 7 bases between. The CDR3 totals 14 residues. Germline V lookup: CDR1 SGHAT, CDR2 FQDESV (reference sequence). Sequencing used naive CD4+ T cells from PBMCs. Documented subset: CD45RA+ positively selected. This receptor was obtained from a man between 18 and 29 years old in good health. Some clones in this sample may be carry-over from other donors' samples. This rearrangement joins TRBV11-1 to TRBJ1-1; D ambiguous. Here the CDR3 DNA reads TGTGCCAGCAGCTTAGACAGTAGGAACACTGAAGCTTTCTTT. It yields the protein CASSLDSRNTEAFF.